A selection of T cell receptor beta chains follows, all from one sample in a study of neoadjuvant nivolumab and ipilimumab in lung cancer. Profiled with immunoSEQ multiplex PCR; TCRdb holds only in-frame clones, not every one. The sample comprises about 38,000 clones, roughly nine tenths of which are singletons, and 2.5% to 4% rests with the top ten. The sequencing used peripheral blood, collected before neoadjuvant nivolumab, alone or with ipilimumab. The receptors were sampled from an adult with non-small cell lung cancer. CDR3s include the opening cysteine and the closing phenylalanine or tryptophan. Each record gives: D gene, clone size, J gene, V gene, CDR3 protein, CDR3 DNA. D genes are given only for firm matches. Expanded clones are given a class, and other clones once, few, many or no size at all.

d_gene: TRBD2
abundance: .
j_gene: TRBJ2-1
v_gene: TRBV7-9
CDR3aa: CASSSSLAGGYNEQFF
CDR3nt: TGTGCCAGCAGCTCCTCCCTAGCGGGAGGCTACAATGAGCAGTTCTTC

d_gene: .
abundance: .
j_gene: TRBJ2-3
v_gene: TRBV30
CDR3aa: CAFEWGTDTQYF
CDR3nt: TGTGCCTTTGAGTGGGGCACAGATACGCAGTATTTT

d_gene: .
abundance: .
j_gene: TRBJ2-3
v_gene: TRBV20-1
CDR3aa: CSARIDTQYF
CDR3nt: TGCAGTGCTAGGATAGATACGCAGTATTTT

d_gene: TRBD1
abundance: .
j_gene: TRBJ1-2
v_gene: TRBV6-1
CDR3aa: CASSVTGDVSSYTF
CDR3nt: TGTGCCAGCAGTGTCACAGGGGATGTTAGCAGCTACACCTTC

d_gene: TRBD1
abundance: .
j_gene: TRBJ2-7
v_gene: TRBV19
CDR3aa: CASSTDRGSSYEQYF
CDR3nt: TGTGCCAGTAGTACCGACAGGGGGTCTTCCTACGAGCAGTACTTC

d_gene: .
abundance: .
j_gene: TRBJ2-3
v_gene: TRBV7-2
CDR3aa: CASSLDAGYTDTQYF
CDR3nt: TGTGCCAGCAGCTTAGACGCCGGTTACACAGATACGCAGTATTTT

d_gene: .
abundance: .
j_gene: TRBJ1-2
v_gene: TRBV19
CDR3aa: CASRPGLHRGYTF
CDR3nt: TGTGCCAGTAGACCGGGACTACACCGGGGCTACACCTTC

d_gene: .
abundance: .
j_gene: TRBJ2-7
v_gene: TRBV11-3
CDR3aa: CASSRGLGSYEQYF
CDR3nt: TGTGCCAGCAGTAGGGGCTTAGGCTCCTACGAGCAGTACTTC

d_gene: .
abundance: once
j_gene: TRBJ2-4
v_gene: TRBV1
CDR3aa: CTSSPTPLTSGSLAKNIQYF
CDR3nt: TGCACCAGCAGCCCTACCCCCCTGACTAGCGGTAGCTTAGCCAAAAACATTCAGTACTTC

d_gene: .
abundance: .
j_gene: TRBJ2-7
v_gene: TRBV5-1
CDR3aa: CASSLSLKDEQYF
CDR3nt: TGCGCCAGCTCTTTGTCTCTTAAGGACGAGCAGTACTTC

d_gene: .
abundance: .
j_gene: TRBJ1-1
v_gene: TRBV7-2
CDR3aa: CASSLVGGRGETEAFF
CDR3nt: TGTGCCAGCAGCTTAGTGGGGGGCAGGGGAGAGACTGAAGCTTTCTTT

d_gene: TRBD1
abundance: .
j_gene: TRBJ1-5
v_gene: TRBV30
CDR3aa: CAWMQGAGRDQPQHF
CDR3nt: TGTGCCTGGATGCAGGGGGCGGGTCGTGATCAGCCCCAGCATTTT

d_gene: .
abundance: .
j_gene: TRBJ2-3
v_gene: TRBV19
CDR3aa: CASRDSPSTDTQYF
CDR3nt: TGTGCCAGTAGGGACAGTCCCAGCACAGATACGCAGTATTTT

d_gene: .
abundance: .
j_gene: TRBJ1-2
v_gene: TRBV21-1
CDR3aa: CASRVARLPGGNYGYTF
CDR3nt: TGTGCCAGCAGAGTAGCAAGACTGCCAGGGGGCAACTATGGCTACACCTTC

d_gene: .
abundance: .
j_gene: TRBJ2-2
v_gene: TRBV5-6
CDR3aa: CASSLASGAGELFF
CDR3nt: TGTGCCAGCAGCTTGGCCTCAGGGGCCGGGGAGCTGTTTTTT

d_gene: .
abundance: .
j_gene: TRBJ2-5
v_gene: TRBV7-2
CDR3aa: CASSGYQETQYF
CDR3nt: TGTGCCAGCAGCGGCTACCAAGAGACCCAGTACTTC

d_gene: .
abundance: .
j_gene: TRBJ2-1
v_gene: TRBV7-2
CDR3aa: CASSLGGGNNYNEQFF
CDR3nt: TGTGCCAGCAGCTTAGGGGGCGGGAATAATTACAATGAGCAGTTCTTC

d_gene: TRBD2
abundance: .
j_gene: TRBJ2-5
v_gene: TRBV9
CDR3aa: CASSPGLAGGGETQYF
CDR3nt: TGTGCCAGCAGCCCCGGACTAGCGGGAGGAGGAGAGACCCAGTACTTC

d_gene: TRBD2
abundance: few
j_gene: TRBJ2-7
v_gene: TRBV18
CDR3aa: CASSAPPGGPDEQYF
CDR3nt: TGTGCCAGCTCAGCCCCTCCGGGAGGGCCTGACGAGCAGTACTTC

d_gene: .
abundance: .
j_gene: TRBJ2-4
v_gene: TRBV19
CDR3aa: CASSPQGGEQNIQYF
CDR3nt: TGTGCCAGTAGTCCCCAGGGGGGCGAACAAAACATTCAGTACTTC

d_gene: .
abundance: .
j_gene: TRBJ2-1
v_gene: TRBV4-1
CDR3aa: CASSQDGNPYNEQFF
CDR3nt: TGCGCCAGCAGCCAAGATGGCAACCCCTACAATGAGCAGTTCTTC

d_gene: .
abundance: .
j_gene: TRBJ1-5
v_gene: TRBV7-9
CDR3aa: CASSDGVSGNQPQHF
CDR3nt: TGTGCCAGCAGCGACGGGGTTAGTGGCAATCAGCCCCAGCATTTT

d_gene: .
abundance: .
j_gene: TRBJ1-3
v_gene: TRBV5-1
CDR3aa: CASSPSTASGNTIYF
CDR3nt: TGCGCCAGCAGCCCTTCGACTGCCTCTGGAAACACCATATATTTT

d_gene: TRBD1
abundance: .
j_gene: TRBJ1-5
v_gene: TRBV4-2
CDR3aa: CASSHPDRVNQPQHF
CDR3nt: TGTGCCAGCAGCCACCCGGACAGGGTCAATCAGCCCCAGCATTTT

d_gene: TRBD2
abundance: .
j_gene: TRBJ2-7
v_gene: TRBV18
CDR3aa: CASSPRAGTSGIHEQYF
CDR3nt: TGTGCCAGCTCACCACGTGCCGGGACTAGCGGGATCCACGAGCAGTACTTC

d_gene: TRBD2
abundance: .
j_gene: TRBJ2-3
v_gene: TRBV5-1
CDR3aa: CASSLDLAGNTDTQYF
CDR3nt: TGCGCCAGCAGCTTGGATTTAGCGGGAAACACAGATACGCAGTATTTT

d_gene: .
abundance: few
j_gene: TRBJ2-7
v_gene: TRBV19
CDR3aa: CASSMGLGYSYEQYF
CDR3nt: TGTGCCAGTAGTATGGGTTTGGGATACTCCTACGAGCAGTACTTC

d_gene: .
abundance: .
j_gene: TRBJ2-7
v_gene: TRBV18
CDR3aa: CASSPPGRPSYEQYF
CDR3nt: TGTGCCAGCTCACCACCGGGCCGTCCCTCCTACGAGCAGTACTTC

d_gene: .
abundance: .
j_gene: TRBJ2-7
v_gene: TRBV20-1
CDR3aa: CSARVTYEQYF
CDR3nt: TGCAGTGCTAGAGTTACGTACGAGCAGTACTTC

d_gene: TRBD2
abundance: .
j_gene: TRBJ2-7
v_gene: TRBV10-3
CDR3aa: CAISESAGGREQYF
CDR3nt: TGTGCCATCAGTGAGTCGGCGGGAGGGCGCGAGCAGTACTTC

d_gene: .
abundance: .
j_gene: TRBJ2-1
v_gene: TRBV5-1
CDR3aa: CASSLGPGLSSYNEQFF
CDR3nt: TGCGCCAGCAGCTTGGGTCCCGGACTCAGCTCCTACAATGAGCAGTTCTTC

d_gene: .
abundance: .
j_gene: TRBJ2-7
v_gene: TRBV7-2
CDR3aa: CASSLGRLSSYEQYF
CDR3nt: TGTGCCAGCAGCTTAGGGCGATTAAGCTCCTACGAGCAGTACTTC

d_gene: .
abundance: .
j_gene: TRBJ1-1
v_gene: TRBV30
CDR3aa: CAWRKGEGTEAFF
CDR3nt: TGTGCCTGGAGGAAGGGGGAGGGCACTGAAGCTTTCTTT

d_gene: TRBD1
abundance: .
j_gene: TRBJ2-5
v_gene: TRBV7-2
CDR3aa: CASSLVTGGAGETQYF
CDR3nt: TGTGCCAGCAGCTTAGTCACAGGGGGCGCCGGGGAGACCCAGTACTTC

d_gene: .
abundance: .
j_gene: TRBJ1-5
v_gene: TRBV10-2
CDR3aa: CASRGTGSGQPQHF
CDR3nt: TGCGCCAGCAGAGGAACAGGGTCTGGACAGCCCCAGCATTTT

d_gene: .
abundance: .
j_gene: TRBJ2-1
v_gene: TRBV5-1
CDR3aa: CASSFGENEQFF
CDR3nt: TGCGCCAGCAGCTTCGGGGAAAATGAGCAGTTCTTC

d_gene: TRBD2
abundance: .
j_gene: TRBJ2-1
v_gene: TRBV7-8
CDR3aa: CASSDRTSGSYNEQFF
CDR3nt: TGTGCCAGCAGCGACCGGACTAGCGGCTCCTACAATGAGCAGTTCTTC

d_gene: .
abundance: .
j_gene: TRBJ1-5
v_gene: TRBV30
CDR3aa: CAWSTVDGANQPQHF
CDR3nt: TGTGCCTGGAGCACCGTGGACGGTGCCAATCAGCCCCAGCATTTT

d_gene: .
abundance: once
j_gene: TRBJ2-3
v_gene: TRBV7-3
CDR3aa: CASSPVSRFPDTQYF
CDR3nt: TGTGCCAGCAGCCCCGTGTCCCGGTTTCCAGATACGCAGTATTTT

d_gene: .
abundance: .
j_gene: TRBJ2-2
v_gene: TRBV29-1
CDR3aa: CSVVGGSTGELFF
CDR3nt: TGCAGCGTGGTAGGGGGGAGCACCGGGGAGCTGTTTTTT

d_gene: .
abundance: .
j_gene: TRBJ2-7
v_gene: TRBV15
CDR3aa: CATSRASGYEQYF
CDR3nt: TGTGCCACCAGCAGGGCTTCCGGTTACGAGCAGTACTTC

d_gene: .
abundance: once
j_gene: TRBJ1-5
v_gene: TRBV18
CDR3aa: CASSPYGNFNQPQHF
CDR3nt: TGTGCCAGCTCACCTTACGGGAACTTCAATCAGCCCCAGCATTTT